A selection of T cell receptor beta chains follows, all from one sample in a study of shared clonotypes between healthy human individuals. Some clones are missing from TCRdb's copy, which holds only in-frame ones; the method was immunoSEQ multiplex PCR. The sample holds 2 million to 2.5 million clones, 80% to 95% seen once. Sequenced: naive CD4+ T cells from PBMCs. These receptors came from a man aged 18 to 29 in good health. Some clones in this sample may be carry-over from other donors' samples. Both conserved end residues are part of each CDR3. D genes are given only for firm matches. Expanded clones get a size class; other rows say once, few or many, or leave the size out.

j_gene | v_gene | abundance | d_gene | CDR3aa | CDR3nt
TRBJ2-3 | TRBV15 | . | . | CATSTGTAYTDTQYF | TGTGCCACCAGTACCGGGACCGCTTACACAGATACGCAGTATTTT
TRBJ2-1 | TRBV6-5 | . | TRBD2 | CASSYMVAGVGEQFF | TGTGCCAGCAGTTATATGGTAGCGGGAGTAGGTGAGCAGTTCTTC
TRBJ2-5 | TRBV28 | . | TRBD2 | CASRPLGREGQETQYF | TGTGCCAGCAGGCCCTTGGGGCGGGAGGGTCAAGAGACCCAGTACTTC
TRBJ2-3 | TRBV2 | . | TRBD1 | CASRDRGDTQYF | TGTGCCAGCAGGGACAGGGGGGATACGCAGTATTTT
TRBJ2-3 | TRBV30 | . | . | CAWRAGDTQYF | TGTGCCTGGAGAGCGGGTGATACGCAGTATTTT
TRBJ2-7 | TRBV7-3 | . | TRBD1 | CASSSRTGMDEQYF | TGTGCCAGCAGCTCAAGGACAGGAATGGACGAGCAGTACTTC
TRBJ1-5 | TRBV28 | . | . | CASSLFRQPQHF | TGTGCCAGCAGTTTATTTAGGCAGCCCCAGCATTTT
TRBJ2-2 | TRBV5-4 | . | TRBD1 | CASSLPTGGVSGELFF | TGTGCCAGCAGCTTACCGACAGGGGGCGTATCCGGGGAGCTGTTTTTT
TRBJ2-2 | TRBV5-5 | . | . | CASSLAGPNGELFF | TGTGCCAGCAGCTTGGCAGGGCCCAACGGGGAGCTGTTTTTT
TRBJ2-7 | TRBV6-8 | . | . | CASNHQGSSYEQYF | TGTGCCAGCAACCACCAGGGCAGCTCCTACGAGCAGTACTTC
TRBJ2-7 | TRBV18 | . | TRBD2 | CASSPPGLAGSYEQYF | TGTGCCAGCTCACCTCCGGGACTAGCGGGCTCCTACGAGCAGTACTTC
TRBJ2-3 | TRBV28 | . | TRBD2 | CASSREGLAGTLTDTQYF | TGTGCCAGCTCTCGGGAAGGACTAGCGGGAACTCTGACAGATACGCAGTATTTT
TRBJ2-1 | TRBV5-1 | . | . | CASSYGGPDNEQFF | TGCGCCAGCAGCTACGGGGGTCCGGACAATGAGCAGTTCTTC
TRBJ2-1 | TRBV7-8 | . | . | CASSLERLNNEQFF | TGTGCCAGCAGCTTAGAAAGACTTAACAATGAGCAGTTCTTC
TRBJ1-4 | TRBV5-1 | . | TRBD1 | CASSQGTGGEKLFF | TGCGCCAGCAGCCAGGGGACAGGGGGTGAAAAACTGTTTTTT
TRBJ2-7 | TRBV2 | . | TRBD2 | CASSRVSGRGSYEQYF | TGTGCCAGCAGCCGCGTAAGCGGGAGAGGTTCCTACGAGCAGTACTTC
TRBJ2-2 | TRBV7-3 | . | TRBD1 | CASSFTGTGVPGELFF | TGTGCCAGCAGCTTCACCGGGACAGGGGTCCCCGGGGAGCTGTTTTTT
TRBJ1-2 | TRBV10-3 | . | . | CAISESPGNYGYTF | TGTGCCATCAGTGAGTCCCCAGGAAACTATGGCTACACCTTC
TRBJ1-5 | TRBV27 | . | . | CASSFLGRESNQPQHF | TGTGCCAGCAGTTTCTTGGGGCGCGAAAGCAATCAGCCCCAGCATTTT
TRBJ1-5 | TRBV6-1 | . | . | CASVLQGGKSQHF | TGTGCCAGTGTTCTACAGGGTGGGAAGTCCCAGCATTTT
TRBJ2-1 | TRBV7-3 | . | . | CASSREHTLGNEQFF | TGTGCCAGCAGCCGCGAACATACCCTAGGGAATGAGCAGTTCTTC
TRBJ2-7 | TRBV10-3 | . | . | CAISERWEDYEQYF | TGTGCCATCAGTGAAAGGTGGGAAGACTACGAGCAGTACTTC
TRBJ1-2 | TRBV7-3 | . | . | CASSLLGRADYGYTF | TGTGCCAGCAGCTTACTCGGCAGGGCTGACTATGGCTACACCTTC
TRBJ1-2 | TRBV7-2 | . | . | CASSFSDKYYGYTF | TGTGCCAGCAGCTTTTCAGACAAGTACTATGGCTACACCTTC
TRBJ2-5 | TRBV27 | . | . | CASRETGSPPETQYF | TGTGCCAGCAGGGAGACAGGATCCCCCCCGGAGACCCAGTACTTC
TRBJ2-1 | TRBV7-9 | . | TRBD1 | CASSSRTGRTYNEQFF | TGTGCCAGCAGCTCTAGGACAGGCAGGACCTACAATGAGCAGTTCTTC
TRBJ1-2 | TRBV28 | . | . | CASIDLLARRVFYGYTF | TGTGCCAGCATCGATCTCTTGGCACGACGAGTTTTCTATGGCTACACCTTC
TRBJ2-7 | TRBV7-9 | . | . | CASSRTGTAPQQYF | TGTGCCAGCAGCCGAACCGGGACTGCCCCCCAGCAGTACTTC
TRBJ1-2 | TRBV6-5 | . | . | CASSPTGLANYGYTF | TGTGCCAGCAGCCCGACAGGACTCGCTAACTATGGCTACACCTTC
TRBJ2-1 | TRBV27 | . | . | CTCSASGGNEQFF | TGTACCTGCTCGGCTAGTGGTGGAAATGAGCAGTTCTTC
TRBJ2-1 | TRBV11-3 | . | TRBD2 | CASSMTSGSDEQFF | TGTGCCAGCAGCATGACTAGCGGGAGTGATGAGCAGTTCTTC
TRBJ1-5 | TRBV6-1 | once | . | CASSDGSGWNQPQHF | TGTGCCAGCAGTGATGGGTCGGGGTGGAATCAGCCCCAGCATTTT
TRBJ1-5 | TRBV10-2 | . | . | CASSPSGWNQPQHF | TGCGCCAGCAGTCCGAGCGGGTGGAATCAGCCCCAGCATTTT
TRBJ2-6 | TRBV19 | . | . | CASSIGSGNSGANVLTF | TGTGCCAGTAGTATTGGGTCGGGAAACTCTGGGGCCAACGTCCTGACTTTC
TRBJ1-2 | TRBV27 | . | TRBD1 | CARVDRGYGYTF | TGTGCCAGGGTGGACAGGGGCTATGGCTACACCTTC
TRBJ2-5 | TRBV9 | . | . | CASSVTGAKETQYF | TGTGCCAGCAGCGTAACTGGGGCCAAAGAGACCCAGTACTTC
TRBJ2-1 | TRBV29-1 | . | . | CSAPGGEQFF | TGCAGCGCCCCAGGAGGTGAGCAGTTCTTC
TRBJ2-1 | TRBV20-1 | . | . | CSANEQFF | TGCAGTGCGAATGAGCAGTTCTTC
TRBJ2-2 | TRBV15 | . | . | CATSRAFTNTGELFF | TGTGCCACCAGCAGAGCTTTTACGAACACCGGGGAGCTGTTTTTT
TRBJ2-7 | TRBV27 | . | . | CASSPPGAGRREQYF | TGTGCCAGCAGTCCTCCAGGGGCCGGTAGACGCGAGCAGTACTTC
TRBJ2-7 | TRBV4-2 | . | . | CASSPHRDSTYEQYF | TGTGCCAGCAGCCCCCACAGGGACTCTACCTACGAGCAGTACTTC